The rows below give T cell receptor beta chains drawn from one sample of a study of T cell responses to AZD1222 COVID-19 vaccine. TCRdb's copy holds only in-frame clones and misses some; the assay was immunoSEQ multiplex PCR. The table lists some 120,000 clones, 92% of them singletons. Source: peripheral blood, taken on day 0 of AZD1222 vaccination. These receptor sequences come from an adult in good health. Each CDR3 is given with its conserved first and last residue. A D gene is named only where the DNA matches it firmly. Not all rows give a size; the values are once, few, many and, for expanded clones, a class.

TRBJ2-7,once,TRBD1,TRBV5-5,TGTGCCAGCAGCTTTGGATGGCGGGACAGGGTTAAAGAGTACTTC,CASSFGWRDRVKEYF
TRBJ2-7,-,-,TRBV30,TGTGCCTGGAGTGACAGACCCTACGAGCAGTACTTC,CAWSDRPYEQYF
TRBJ1-6,-,-,TRBV6-5,TGTGCCAGCAGTTACTCGTTTGGGCCCCTCCACTTT,CASSYSFGPLHF
TRBJ1-1,-,-,TRBV6-5,TGTGCCAGCAGTTCTAACCCGAACACTGAAGCTTTCTTT,CASSSNPNTEAFF
TRBJ1-2,-,TRBD1,TRBV13,TGTGCCAGCAGCCGGGACAGCCGCAACGATGGCTACACCTTC,CASSRDSRNDGYTF
TRBJ1-5,-,-,TRBV2,TGTGCCAGCAGTGACGAGTCCCTATCCGCTCAGCCCCAGCATTTT,CASSDESLSAQPQHF
TRBJ2-3,-,-,TRBV7-2,TGTGCCAGCAGCTTGTTAGATACGCAGTATTTT,CASSLLDTQYF
TRBJ2-3,-,-,TRBV5-1,TGCGCCAGCAGCTTGGGGTCCGGGGATACGCAGTATTTT,CASSLGSGDTQYF
TRBJ2-1,-,TRBD2,TRBV27,TGTGCCAGCAGTCTCCAGACTAGCGGCTACAATGAGCAGTTCTTC,CASSLQTSGYNEQFF
TRBJ2-1,-,TRBD2,TRBV2,TGTGCCAGCAAACTAGCGGGATTAGCTCATTCCTACAATGAGCAGTTCTTC,CASKLAGLAHSYNEQFF
TRBJ2-7,-,-,TRBV4-1,TGCGCCAGCAGCCCCCAAGGGGGACGGTCTTACGAGCAGTACTTC,CASSPQGGRSYEQYF
TRBJ2-3,-,TRBD1,TRBV5-1,TGCGCCAGCAGCCGAATGACAGGGGGGACAGATACGCAGTATTTT,CASSRMTGGTDTQYF
TRBJ2-1,-,TRBD2,TRBV24-1,TGTGCCACCAGTGACCCTGCGGGGGGAGCTTACAATGAGCAGTTCTTC,CATSDPAGGAYNEQFF
TRBJ1-5,-,TRBD1,TRBV29-1,TGCAGCGTTGGGCGGGACAGGGGGCATCTTGGTGGCAATCAGCCCCAGCATTTT,CSVGRDRGHLGGNQPQHF
TRBJ1-3,few,-,TRBV19,TGTGCCAGTAGCCCTTTTCGGGGAGGCTCTGGAAACACCATATATTTT,CASSPFRGGSGNTIYF
TRBJ2-3,-,-,TRBV11-2,TGTGCCAGCAGCTCTAGAGGCGGGCGCACAGATACGCAGTATTTT,CASSSRGGRTDTQYF
TRBJ2-1,-,TRBD1,TRBV6-1,TGTGCCAGCAGTGCCCTACCGGGACAGGGGAAAAATGAGCAGTTCTTC,CASSALPGQGKNEQFF
TRBJ2-1,-,TRBD2,TRBV2,TGTGCCAGCAGTGAATATGCGGGAGGGTGGAGCAATGAGCAGTTCTTC,CASSEYAGGWSNEQFF
TRBJ2-3,-,TRBD2,TRBV11-2,TGTGCCAGCAGCATCAGACTAGCGGGGATCACAGATACGCAGTATTTT,CASSIRLAGITDTQYF
TRBJ1-1,-,-,TRBV29-1,TGCAGCGGGGAGACCGGAGGGTTAGAGGCTTTCTTT,CSGETGGLEAFF
TRBJ2-5,-,-,TRBV29-1,TGCAGCGTTGAAGCGAGACTGGTCCAAGAGACCCAGTACTTC,CSVEARLVQETQYF
TRBJ2-5,-,TRBD2,TRBV7-3,TGTGCCAGCAGCGAGGGACTAGCGGGAGGACTGGAGACCCAGTACTTC,CASSEGLAGGLETQYF
TRBJ1-2,-,-,TRBV6-2/TRBV6-3,TGTGCCAGCAGTGAGGGCGGGGACGGCTACACCTTC,CASSEGGDGYTF
TRBJ1-1,-,TRBD1,TRBV10-3,TGTGCCATGAGACAGGGGGCGAGGACTGAAGCTTTCTTT,CAMRQGARTEAFF
TRBJ1-1,-,-,TRBV27,TGTGCCAGCACCCGGGTGGGCGGACGGAACACTGAAGCTTTCTTT,CASTRVGGRNTEAFF
TRBJ1-2,-,-,TRBV27,TGTGCCAGCCGAAAACAGGGTAGCTATGGCTACACCTTC,CASRKQGSYGYTF
TRBJ1-4,-,-,TRBV7-9,TGTGCCAGCAGCTTAAAAGGGGAAGGTGAAAAACTGTTTTTT,CASSLKGEGEKLFF
TRBJ2-7,-,-,TRBV6-6,TGTGCCACCGGCTACGAGCAGTACTTC,CATGYEQYF
TRBJ2-1,-,-,TRBV7-8,TGTGCCAGCAGCTCCCCGTACAATGAGCAGTTCTTC,CASSSPYNEQFF
TRBJ1-4,-,-,TRBV5-4,TGTGCCAGCAGCCTCCGAAGTTCAACTAATGAAAAACTGTTTTTT,CASSLRSSTNEKLFF
TRBJ1-1,-,-,TRBV6-1,TGTGCCAGCAGTGAAGCTATCAGGGGTGAAGCTTTCTTT,CASSEAIRGEAFF
TRBJ2-2,-,TRBD1,TRBV27,TGTGCCAGCAGTCTCAGGACAGGGATCTACGCCGGGGAGCTGTTTTTT,CASSLRTGIYAGELFF
TRBJ2-1,-,TRBD2,TRBV6-2/TRBV6-3,TGTGCCAGCAGTTACGCGACTAGCGGGACTTCTTACAATGAGCAGTTCTTC,CASSYATSGTSYNEQFF
TRBJ2-2,once,-,TRBV5-1,TGCGCCAGCAGCCCGGGGGGCGGGAACACCGGGGAGCTGTTTTTT,CASSPGGGNTGELFF
TRBJ2-7,-,TRBD1,TRBV12-5,TGTGCTAGTGGTTTGGTTTTTCCTGAGACAGGGTCAGTCTACGAGCAGTACTTC,CASGLVFPETGSVYEQYF
TRBJ1-2,few,TRBD1,TRBV7-3,TGTGCCAGCAGCGTAGGACAGGGCGAGGGCTACACCTTC,CASSVGQGEGYTF
TRBJ2-6,-,-,TRBV11-3,TGTGCCAGCAGCTCCCCCAGTGAATCAGGGGCCAACGTCCTGACTTTC,CASSSPSESGANVLTF
TRBJ2-1,-,TRBD1,TRBV6-5,TGTGCCAGCAGTTACCTTAGGACAGGGACCAATGAGCAGTTCTTC,CASSYLRTGTNEQFF
TRBJ1-2,-,-,TRBV28,TGTGCCAGCAGTTTCCGAGGGGGAGGTAACTATGGCTACACCTTC,CASSFRGGGNYGYTF
TRBJ2-4,-,-,TRBV21-1,TGTGCCAGCAGCAAAGTTCCCAGGGTAGCCAAAAACATTCAGTACTTC,CASSKVPRVAKNIQYF
TRBJ2-1,-,TRBD2,TRBV7-9,TGTGCCAGCAGCACAAAGACTAGCGGGAGGGGTGATGAGCAGTTCTTC,CASSTKTSGRGDEQFF
TRBJ1-5,-,-,TRBV16,TGTGCCAGCAGCCAATTGGGCCAGGGCAATCAGCCCCAGCATTTT,CASSQLGQGNQPQHF
TRBJ2-1,-,-,TRBV6-4,TGTGCCAGCAGTACCGACCCTGCCGGGGCGCAGTTCTTC,CASSTDPAGAQFF
TRBJ1-1,-,-,TRBV3-1/TRBV3-2,TGTGCCAGCAGCCAAGCTGCGGCTGTGGGCACTGAAGCTTTCTTT,CASSQAAAVGTEAFF
TRBJ2-7,-,-,TRBV21-1,TGTGCCAGCAGCCCCACCCGACCCTACGAGCAGTACTTC,CASSPTRPYEQYF
TRBJ2-1,-,TRBD1,TRBV7-9,TGTGCCAGCAGCTCGGACAGGAGTACCTACAATGAGCAGTTCTTC,CASSSDRSTYNEQFF
TRBJ1-2,-,-,TRBV7-8,TGTGCCAGCAGCTTAGTGAAGTTGGGGGGTTTGAACTATGGCTACACCTTC,CASSLVKLGGLNYGYTF
TRBJ2-1,-,-,TRBV30,TGTGCCTGGAGTCCGGACAGCCACAATGAGCAGTTCTTC,CAWSPDSHNEQFF